The 23 T cell receptor beta chains listed next were all sequenced from one sample in a study of T cell changes during pregnancy in multiple sclerosis. The assay was immunoSEQ multiplex PCR, and TCRdb's table has in-frame clones only and misses some. Seen here are under 55,000 clones, less than 95% observed once, and the top ten hold 0.25% to 0.4%. The sequencing used CD4+ T cells from peripheral blood mononuclear cells, collected in the third trimester of pregnancy. The receptor source for this set is a female donor with multiple sclerosis, enrolled in a pregnancy study.

The chain joins TRBV7-9 to TRBJ2-6; D is uncertain. This CDR3 has 16 amino acids. The germline V and J ends were trimmed by 5 bases and 2 bases, with 13 bases remaining between them. Germline-derived CDR1 and CDR2 are SEHNR and FQNEAQ (reference sequence). CDR3 region: CASSPDGRAGANVLTF. In nucleotides, the CDR3 is TGTGCCAGCAGCCCCGACGGTCGGGCTGGGGCCAACGTCCTGACTTTC.

V and J are TRBV7-6 and TRBJ2-2; 8 positions match TRBD2. The junction had 5 bases not matched to a gene; V was cut back by 6 bases and J by 2 bases. Germline V gene sequence: CDR1 SGHVS, CDR2 FNYEAQ. The length of the CDR3 is 15 residues. CDR3 protein: CASSYSGTNTGELFF. DNA for the CDR3: TGTGCCAGCAGTTATAGCGGGACCAACACCGGGGAGCTGTTTTTT.

This chain uses TRBV10-3 with TRBJ2-3; D is ambiguous. Germline values: CDR1 ENHRY, CDR2 SYGVKD. The CDR3 sequence is 15 residues long. Trimming took 2 bases from V and 1 from J, leaving 10 bases between them. CDR3 region: CAISEVMTGTDTQYF. DNA for the CDR3: TGTGCCATCAGTGAGGTTATGACTGGCACAGATACGCAGTATTTT.

The chain carries TRBV7-9 and TRBJ2-1; D is possibly TRBD2 (7 bases). Germline V gene data show CDR1 as SEHNR and CDR2 as FQNEAQ (reference sequence). The CDR3 totals 16 residues. Trimming removed 6 bases at V and 5 bases at J, with 20 bases between. The CDR3 DNA follows: TGTGCCAGCAGGGGTGCTTTACAGCGGGACAACAATGAGCAGTTCTTC. Translated, it gives CASRGALQRDNNEQFF. Looking up the rest from reference TRBV7-9 and TRBJ2-1 gives the full variable domain: DTGVSQNPRHKITKRGQNVTFRCDPISEHNRLYWYRQTLGQGPEFLTYFQNEAQLEKSRLLSDRFSAERPKGSFSTLEIQRTEQGDSAMYLCASRGALQRDNNEQFFGPGTRLTVL.

The DNA of the CDR3 is TGTGCCAGCAGCGCTTCGGACTCCAACAATGAGCAGTTCTTC. Translating gives CASSASDSNNEQFF. The rearrangement joins TRBV21-1 to TRBJ2-1; the D call in the table, TRBD2, was not verified against the DNA. TRBV21-1 is an annotated pseudogene. The CDR3 has 14 amino acids.

The J gene is TRBJ1-2, the V gene TRBV19, with D perhaps matching TRBD1 (6 bases). CDR3 length: 16 residues. Germline V CDR1 and CDR2: LNHDA, SQIVND (reference sequence). Trimming pared 5 bases from V and 0 bases from J, leaving 16 bases between. As DNA, the CDR3 is TGTGCCAGTAGTCAAGTAGGGGCAGGGGCTAACTATGGCTACACCTTC. It translates to CASSQVGAGANYGYTF. Filled out from reference TRBV19 and TRBJ1-2, the complete variable domain reads DGGITQSPKYLFRKEGQNVTLSCEQNLNHDAMYWYRQDPGQGLRLIYYSQIVNDFQKGDIAEGYSVSREKKESFPLTVTSAQKNPTAFYLCASSQVGAGANYGYTFGSGTRLTVV.

The rearrangement joins TRBV13 to TRBJ2-2; D might be TRBD1 (7 bases). Germline assignment: CDR1 PRHDT and CDR2 FYEKMQ (reference sequence). V lost 4 bases and J 1 base, leaving 13 bases between the germline ends. The CDR3 loop spans 16 amino acids. In nucleotides, the CDR3 is TGTGCCAGCAGCTCTAGACAGGGAGGGAACACCGGGGAGCTGTTTTTT. Its protein is CASSSRQGGNTGELFF.

This sequence joins TRBV6-1 and TRBJ1-1; D might be TRBD1 (6 bases). Per germline, CDR1 MNHNS and CDR2 SASEGT. Trimming removed 7 bases at V and 2 bases at J, with 17 bases between. The CDR3 length is 15 residues. CDR3 sequence reads: CASKLGGMINTEAFF. CDR3 nucleotides: TGTGCCAGCAAATTAGGGGGTATGATAAACACTGAAGCTTTCTTT.

This chain joins TRBV29-1 and TRBJ1-2; D unresolved. The CDR3 totals 15 residues. From germline, CDR1 is SQVTM and CDR2 ANQGSEA. Trimming left V 0 bases short and J 4 bases short, with 15 bases between. As DNA, the CDR3 is TGCAGCGTTGAAGAGCCGAGGGCAATTACCTATGGCTACACCTTC. It yields the protein CSVEEPRAITYGYTF.

This chain links TRBV6-4 with TRBJ1-1; TRBD1 matches at 7 bases. The germline V gene encodes CDR1 MRHNA and CDR2 SNTAGT. V was clipped by 5 bases and J by 4 bases; unmatched bases: 4. The CDR3 covers 13 residues. The CDR3 sequence: CASSMGQTTEAFF. The CDR3 nucleotides are TGTGCCAGCAGTATGGGACAGACCACTGAAGCTTTCTTT.

The gene calls are TRBV2 and TRBJ1-5; TRBD1 matches at 9 bases. Looked up from germline, CDR1 is SNHLY and CDR2 is FYNNEI. This CDR3 has 16 amino acids. V lost 9 bases and J lost 0; bases outside the gene matches: 9. CDR3 residues: CASRPGQGISNQPQHF. CDR3 DNA: TGTGCCAGTCGGCCAGGACAGGGGATTAGCAATCAGCCCCAGCATTTT.

The chain employs TRBV5-5 and TRBJ2-7; 12 bases are a match to TRBD1. There are 15 residues in the CDR3. Germline CDR1 is SGHKS and CDR2 is YYEKEE (reference sequence). With 4 bases clipped from V and 2 bases from J, the junction kept 4 bases outside the gene matches. Here the CDR3 DNA reads TGTGCCAGCAGCGGGGACAGGGGGCATACCTACGAGCAGTACTTC. Amino acid sequence: CASSGDRGHTYEQYF.

V is TRBV10-3 and J is TRBJ1-3; D is possibly TRBD1 (6 bases). V was pared by 1 base and J by 3 bases, with 10 bases between. Germline V gives CDR1 ENHRY, CDR2 SYGVKD. The CDR3 runs 15 residues. The CDR3 protein is CAISELGGIGNTIYF. For the CDR3, the DNA is TGTGCCATCAGTGAGTTAGGGGGTATTGGAAACACCATATATTTT.

V gene TRBV28 combines with J gene TRBJ1-1, with a tentative D call TRBD1 (6 bases). The CDR3 consists of 15 residues. Trimming removed 6 bases at V and 4 bases at J, with 18 bases between. The germline CDR1 and CDR2 sequences are MDHEN and SYDVKM. The CDR3, as DNA: TGTGCCAGCAGAGAGGGGGGGCGTGTTGGCACTGAAGCTTTCTTT. Protein: CASREGGRVGTEAFF.

CDR3 in amino acids: CASSRVRGGTDYGYTF. The CDR3 DNA is TGTGCCAGCAGCCGAGTTCGTGGGGGCACGGACTATGGCTACACCTTC. The gene calls are TRBV7-8 and TRBJ1-2; TRBD1 is a possible D gene (6 bases). The CDR3 is 16 amino acids. Per germline, CDR1 SGHVS and CDR2 FQNEAQ. V gave up 5 bases and J gave up 3 bases, with 19 bases separating them.

The CDR3 is CSVDAGVETQYF. In nucleotides, the CDR3 is TGCAGCGTTGACGCGGGGGTAGAGACCCAGTACTTC. The rearrangement uses TRBV29-1 and TRBJ2-5; 7 bases agree with TRBD2. The CDR3 totals 12 residues. CDR1 is SQVTM and CDR2 is ANQGSEA in the germline V gene. The J segment lost 4 bases and the V segment lost 3 bases, leaving 2 bases of the junction unmatched.

J is TRBJ2-3 and V is TRBV18, with D perhaps TRBD2 (5 bases). The CDR3 spans 15 residues. Trimming cost V 3 bases and J 2 bases, with 12 bases left between them. Germline V lookup: CDR1 KGHSH, CDR2 LQKENI. CDR3 nucleotide sequence: TGTGCCAGCTCACCGATGAGGGTCCCCACAGATACGCAGTATTTT. It codes for CASSPMRVPTDTQYF.

The V and J genes are TRBV20-1 and TRBJ2-4; D is undetermined. With 6 bases removed from V and 5 bases from J, the gap between germline ends came to 8 bases. This CDR3 is 11 amino acids long. The germline V gene encodes CDR1 DFQATT and CDR2 SNEGSKA (reference sequence). CDR3 sequence reads: CSAAVQNIQYF. The CDR3 coding sequence is TGCAGTGCAGCCGTTCAAAACATTCAGTACTTC.

The CDR3, as DNA: TGCGCCAGCAGCTTGAGGGGGTTCGAAGGACTCGGCTACACCTTC. This sequence encodes CASSLRGFEGLGYTF. The chain is built from TRBV5-1 and TRBJ1-2; D may be TRBD1 (6 bases). The V gene lost 1 base and the J gene lost 8 bases, with 18 bases spanning the gap. The CDR3 is 15 residues long. Germline values: CDR1 SGHRS, CDR2 YFSETQ.

This clone was recorded once. The chain recombines TRBV7-9 with TRBJ2-2; 8 nucleotides align to TRBD1. The germline V gene has CDR1 SEHNR and CDR2 FQNEAQ (reference sequence). V lost 6 bases, J lost 5 bases, and 5 bases stayed unmatched. The CDR3 is 14 amino acids. CDR3 nucleotide sequence: TGTGCCAGCAGTTGGACAGGGCTAACCGGGGAGCTGTTTTTT. This gives the protein CASSWTGLTGELFF.

This chain links TRBV7-2 with TRBJ1-6, with a possible D match to TRBD1 (6 bases). Trimming removed 1 base at V and 10 bases at J, with 8 bases between. The CDR3 extends over 13 amino acids. In germline, CDR1 is SGHTA, CDR2 FQGNSA. This CDR3 is CASSLDRDSPLHF. In DNA form, the CDR3 reads TGTGCCAGCAGCTTAGACAGGGACTCACCCCTCCACTTT. Combining the CDR3 with reference TRBV7-2 and TRBJ1-6 gives the whole variable domain GAGVSQSPSNKVTEKGKDVELRCDPISGHTALYWYRQSLGQGLEFLIYFQGNSAPDKSGLPSDRFSAERTGGSVSTLTIQRTQQEDSAVYLCASSLDRDSPLHFGNGTRLTVT.

This clone was recorded only once. This chain uses TRBV5-4 with TRBJ1-1; 10 bases map to TRBD1. After removal of 4 bases from V and 2 bases from J, the junction contained 11 bases not matched to a gene. Germline assignment: CDR1 SGHNT and CDR2 YYREEE (reference sequence). CDR3 length: 17 amino acids. As DNA, the CDR3 is TGTGCCAGCAGCCCGAAGGGACAGGGGTGGGTTAACACTGAAGCTTTCTTT. It encodes CASSPKGQGWVNTEAFF.

Of note for this clone: This specimen includes other DNA sequences encoding the same CDR3. The V call is TRBV11-3, the J call TRBJ2-5; 9 bases agree with TRBD2. With 3 bases clipped from V and 2 bases from J, the junction kept 4 bases outside the gene matches. The CDR3 extends over 15 amino acids. In germline, CDR1 is SGHNT, CDR2 YENEEA. CDR3 nucleotides: TGTGCCAGCAGCTTGTTAGCGGGGGTTCAAGAGACCCAGTACTTC. It codes for CASSLLAGVQETQYF. Complete variable domain (other parts from reference TRBV11-3 and TRBJ2-5): EAGVVQSPRYKIIEKKQPVAFWCNPISGHNTLYWYLQNLGQGPELLIRYENEEAVDDSQLPKDRFSAERLKGVDSTLKIQPAELGDSAVYLCASSLLAGVQETQYFGPGTRLLVL.